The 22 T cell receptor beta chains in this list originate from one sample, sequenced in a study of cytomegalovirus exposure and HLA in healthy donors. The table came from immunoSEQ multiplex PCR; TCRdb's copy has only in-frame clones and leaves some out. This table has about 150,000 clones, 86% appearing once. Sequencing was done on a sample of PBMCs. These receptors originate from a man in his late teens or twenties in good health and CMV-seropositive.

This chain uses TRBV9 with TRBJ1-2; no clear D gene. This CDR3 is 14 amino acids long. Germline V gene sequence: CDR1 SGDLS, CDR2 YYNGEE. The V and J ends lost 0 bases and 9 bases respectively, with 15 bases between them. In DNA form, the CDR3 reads TGTGCCAGCAGCGTAGGGGAGGCAGCTAAAAGCTACACCTTC. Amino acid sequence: CASSVGEAAKSYTF.

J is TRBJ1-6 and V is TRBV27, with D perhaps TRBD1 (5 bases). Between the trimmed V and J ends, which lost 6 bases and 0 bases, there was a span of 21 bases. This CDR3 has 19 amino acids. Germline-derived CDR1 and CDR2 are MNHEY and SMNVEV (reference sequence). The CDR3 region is CASRTTTMGLYSYNSPLHF. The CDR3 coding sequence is TGTGCCAGCAGGACAACTACAATGGGGCTCTACTCCTATAATTCACCCCTCCACTTT.

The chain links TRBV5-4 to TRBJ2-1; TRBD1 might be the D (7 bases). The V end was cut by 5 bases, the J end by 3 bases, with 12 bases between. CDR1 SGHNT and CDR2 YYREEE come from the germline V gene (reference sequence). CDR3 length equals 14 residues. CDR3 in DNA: TGTGCCAGCAGGGAGGGACAGAACTACAATGAGCAGTTCTTC. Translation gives CASREGQNYNEQFF.

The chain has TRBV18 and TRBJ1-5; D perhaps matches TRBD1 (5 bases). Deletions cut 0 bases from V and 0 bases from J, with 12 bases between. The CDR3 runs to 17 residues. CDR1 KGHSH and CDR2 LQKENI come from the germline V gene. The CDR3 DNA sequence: TGTGCCAGCTCACCACCGAGGCGGGGGTATAGCAATCAGCCCCAGCATTTT. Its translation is CASSPPRRGYSNQPQHF.

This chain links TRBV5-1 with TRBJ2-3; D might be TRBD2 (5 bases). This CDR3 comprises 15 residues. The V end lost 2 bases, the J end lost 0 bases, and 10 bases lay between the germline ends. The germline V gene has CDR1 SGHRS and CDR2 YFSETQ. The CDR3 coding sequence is TGCGCCAGCAGCTTTTTACGGGGAAGCACAGATACGCAGTATTTT. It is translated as CASSFLRGSTDTQYF.

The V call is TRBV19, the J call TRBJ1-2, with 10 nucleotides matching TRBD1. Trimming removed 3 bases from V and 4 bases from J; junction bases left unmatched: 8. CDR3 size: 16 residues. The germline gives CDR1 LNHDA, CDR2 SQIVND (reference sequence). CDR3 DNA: TGTGCCAGTAGTATGAAGTCCGGGACAGGGGCCTATGGCTACACCTTC. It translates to CASSMKSGTGAYGYTF.

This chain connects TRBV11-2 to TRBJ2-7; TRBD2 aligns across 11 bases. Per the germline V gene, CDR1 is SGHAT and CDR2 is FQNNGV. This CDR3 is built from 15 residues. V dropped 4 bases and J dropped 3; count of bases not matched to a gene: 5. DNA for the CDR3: TGTGCCAGCAGCTCCGGACTAGCGGGTGGCTACGAGCAGTACTTC. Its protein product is CASSSGLAGGYEQYF.

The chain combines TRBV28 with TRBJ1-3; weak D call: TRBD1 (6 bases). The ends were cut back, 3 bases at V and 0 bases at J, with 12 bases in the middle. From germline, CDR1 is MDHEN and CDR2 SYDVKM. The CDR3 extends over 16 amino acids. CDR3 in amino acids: CASSLYPDSSGNTIYF. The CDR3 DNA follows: TGTGCCAGCAGTTTGTATCCGGACAGCTCTGGAAACACCATATATTTT.

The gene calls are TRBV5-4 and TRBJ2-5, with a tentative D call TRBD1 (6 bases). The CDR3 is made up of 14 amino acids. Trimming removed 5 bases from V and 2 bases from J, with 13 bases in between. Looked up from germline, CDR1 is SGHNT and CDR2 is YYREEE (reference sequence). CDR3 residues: CASRLTGNQETQYF. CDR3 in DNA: TGTGCCAGCAGGTTAACAGGGAATCAAGAGACCCAGTACTTC.

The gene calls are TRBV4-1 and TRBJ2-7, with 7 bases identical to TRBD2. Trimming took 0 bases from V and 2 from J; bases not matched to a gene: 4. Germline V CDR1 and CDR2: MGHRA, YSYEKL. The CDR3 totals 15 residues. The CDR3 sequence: CASSQDMAGAYEQYF. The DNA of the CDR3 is TGCGCCAGCAGCCAAGATATGGCGGGGGCCTACGAGCAGTACTTC.

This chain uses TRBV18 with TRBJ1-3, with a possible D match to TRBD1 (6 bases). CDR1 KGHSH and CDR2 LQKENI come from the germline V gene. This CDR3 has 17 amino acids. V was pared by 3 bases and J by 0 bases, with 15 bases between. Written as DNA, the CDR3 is TGTGCCAGCTCACCTGACAGGCCGGTGAGCTCTGGAAACACCATATATTTT. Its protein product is CASSPDRPVSSGNTIYF.

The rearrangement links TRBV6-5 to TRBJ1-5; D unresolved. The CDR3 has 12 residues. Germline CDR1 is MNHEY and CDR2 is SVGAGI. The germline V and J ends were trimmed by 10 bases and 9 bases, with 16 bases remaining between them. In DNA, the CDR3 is TGTGCCACCTCCGGGTTCCTAGGGCCCCAGCATTTT. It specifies CATSGFLGPQHF.

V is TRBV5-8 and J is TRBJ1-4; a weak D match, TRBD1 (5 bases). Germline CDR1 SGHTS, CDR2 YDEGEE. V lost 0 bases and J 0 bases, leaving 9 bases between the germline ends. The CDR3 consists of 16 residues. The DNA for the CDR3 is TGTGCCAGCAGCTTGGGACAGCGCGCAACTAATGAAAAACTGTTTTTT. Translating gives CASSLGQRATNEKLFF.

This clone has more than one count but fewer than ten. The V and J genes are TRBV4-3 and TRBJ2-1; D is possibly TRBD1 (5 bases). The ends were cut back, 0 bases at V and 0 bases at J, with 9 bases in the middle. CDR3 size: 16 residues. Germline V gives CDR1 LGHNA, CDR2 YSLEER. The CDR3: CASSQDQGASYNEQFF. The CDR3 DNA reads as TGCGCCAGCAGCCAAGATCAGGGTGCCTCCTACAATGAGCAGTTCTTC.

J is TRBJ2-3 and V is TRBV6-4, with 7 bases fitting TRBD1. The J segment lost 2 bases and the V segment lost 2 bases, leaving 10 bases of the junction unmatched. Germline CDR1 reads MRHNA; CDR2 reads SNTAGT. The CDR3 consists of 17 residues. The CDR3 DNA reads TGTGCCAGCAGTGACACGTACAGGGGTGCGGTCACAGATACGCAGTATTTT. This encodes CASSDTYRGAVTDTQYF.

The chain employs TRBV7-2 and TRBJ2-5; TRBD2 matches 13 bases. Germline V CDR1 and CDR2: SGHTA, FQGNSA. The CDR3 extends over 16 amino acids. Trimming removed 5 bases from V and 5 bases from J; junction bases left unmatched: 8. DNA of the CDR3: TGTGCCAGCAGCCCCCTGGGACTAGCGGGGTGGGAGACCCAGTACTTC. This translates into CASSPLGLAGWETQYF.

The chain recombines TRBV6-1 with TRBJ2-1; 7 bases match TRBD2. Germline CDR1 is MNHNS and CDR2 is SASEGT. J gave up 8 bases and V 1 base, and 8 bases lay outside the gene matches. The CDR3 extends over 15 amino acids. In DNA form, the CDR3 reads TGTGCCAGCAGTGAAGAGGCTGGGGGGGTCCATGAGCAGTTCTTC. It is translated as CASSEEAGGVHEQFF.

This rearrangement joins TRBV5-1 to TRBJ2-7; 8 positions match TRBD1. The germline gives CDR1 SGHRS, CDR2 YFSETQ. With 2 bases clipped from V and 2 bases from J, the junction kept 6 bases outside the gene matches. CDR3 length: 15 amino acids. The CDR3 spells CASSFAQGAPYEQYF. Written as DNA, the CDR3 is TGCGCCAGCAGCTTTGCGCAGGGGGCCCCCTACGAGCAGTACTTC.

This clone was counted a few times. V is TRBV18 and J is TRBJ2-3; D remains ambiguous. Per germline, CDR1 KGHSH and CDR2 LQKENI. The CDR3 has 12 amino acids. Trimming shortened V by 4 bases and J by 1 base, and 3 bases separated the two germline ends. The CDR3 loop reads CASSRGTDTQYF. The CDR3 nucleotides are TGTGCCAGCTCACGCGGCACAGATACGCAGTATTTT.

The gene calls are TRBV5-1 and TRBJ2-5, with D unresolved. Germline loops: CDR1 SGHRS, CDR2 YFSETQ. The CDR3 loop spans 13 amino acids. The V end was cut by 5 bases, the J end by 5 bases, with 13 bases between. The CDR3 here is CASRMVGRETQYF. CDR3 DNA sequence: TGCGCCAGCAGAATGGTGGGCCGGGAGACCCAGTACTTC.

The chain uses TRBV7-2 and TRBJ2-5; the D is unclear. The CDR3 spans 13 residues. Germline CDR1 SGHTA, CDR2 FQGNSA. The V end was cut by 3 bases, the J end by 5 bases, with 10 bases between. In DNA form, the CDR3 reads TGTGCCAGCAGCTTCGTATTCGGTGAGACCCAGTACTTC. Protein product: CASSFVFGETQYF.

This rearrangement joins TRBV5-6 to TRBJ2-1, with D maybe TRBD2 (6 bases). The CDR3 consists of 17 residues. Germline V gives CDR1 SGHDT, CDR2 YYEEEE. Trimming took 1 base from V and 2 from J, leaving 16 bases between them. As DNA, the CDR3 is TGTGCCAGCAGCTTGCTGGGCCTGGGGGAGGCCTACAATGAGCAGTTCTTC. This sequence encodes CASSLLGLGEAYNEQFF.